These 26 T cell receptor beta chains originate from one sample sequenced in a study of OX40 agonist ivuxolimab in advanced cancers. Only in-frame clones appear in the TCRdb table, and some are missing; sequencing was by immunoSEQ multiplex PCR. The sample carries 60,000 to 100,000 clones, under 95% recorded once. Here the sequenced sample was CD4+ or CD8+ T cells sorted from blood, taken in a trial of the OX40 agonist ivuxolimab. These receptor sequences come from an adult with an advanced solid tumor such as melanoma, head and neck, liver or kidney cancer.

This clone has just one count. This chain uses TRBV7-9 with TRBJ1-2; TRBD1 might be the D (5 bases). Germline CDR1 reads SEHNR; CDR2 reads FQNEAQ (reference sequence). The CDR3 extends over 14 amino acids. V lost 5 bases and J 6 bases, leaving 16 bases between the germline ends. The CDR3 DNA follows: TGTGCCAGCAGCCGACCGGGGGAGGCGGATGGCTACACCTTC. Residues: CASSRPGEADGYTF.

CDR3 coding DNA: TGTGCCAGCAGCCTACCCGGAGAGACCCAGTACTTC. It specifies CASSLPGETQYF. This chain links TRBV7-2 with TRBJ2-5; no reliable D call. The CDR3 is 12 amino acids. Germline-derived CDR1 and CDR2 are SGHTA and FQGNSA. The V and J ends lost 5 bases and 4 bases respectively, with 8 bases between them.

Concerning this clone: The germline gene is not matched at one end of the junction; a read error may be the cause. This chain uses TRBV6-5 with TRBJ2-7; D gene unclear. CDR1 and CDR2 (germline): MNHEY, SVGAGI. The CDR3 has 11 residues. The DNA for the CDR3 is TGTGCCAGCAGTCACTCTAGCGAGCAGTACTTC. It encodes CASSHSSEQYF.

The chain combines TRBV2 with TRBJ2-7; D not certain. From germline, CDR1 is SNHLY and CDR2 FYNNEI. The CDR3 length is 14 residues. V lost 2 bases to trimming and J lost 0 bases, with 8 bases between them. The CDR3 is CASSENGNSYEQYF. In DNA form, the CDR3 reads TGTGCCAGCAGTGAAAACGGAAACTCCTACGAGCAGTACTTC.

The CDR3 reads CASSSLACFGTGRFNYGNQPQHF. In nucleotides, the CDR3 is TGCGCCAGCAGCTCGTTGGCCTGTTTTGGGACAGGAAGATTTAATTACGGCAATCAGCCCCAGCATTTT. The rearrangement joins TRBV5-1 to TRBJ1-5; 8 bases line up with TRBD1. CDR1 is SGHRS, CDR2 YFSETQ, per germline. After removal of 3 bases from V and 2 bases from J, the junction contained 28 bases not matched to a gene. This CDR3 contains 23 residues.

V gene TRBV7-9 combines with J gene TRBJ1-4, with TRBD1 matching 8 bases. V lost 5 bases to trimming and J lost 6 bases; unmatched junction nucleotides: 8. Germline V gene lookup returns CDR1 SEHNR and CDR2 FQNEAQ (reference sequence). This CDR3 region has 15 residues. CDR3 DNA sequence: TGTGCCAGCAGCGCCCGACAGGGGCTTTATGAAAAACTGTTTTTT. Protein: CASSARQGLYEKLFF.

The CDR3 DNA is TGTGCCAGCAGCCAAGTCAGTCGAGCACCATACAATGAGCAGTTCTTC. Residues: CASSQVSRAPYNEQFF. V and J are TRBV14 and TRBJ2-1; the D is unclear. The CDR3 spans 16 residues. V lost 1 base and J 4 bases, leaving 14 bases between the germline ends. Germline V gene data show CDR1 as SGHDN and CDR2 as FVKESK. The variable domain in full, completed from reference TRBV14 and TRBJ2-1, reads EAGVTQFPSHSVIEKGQTVTLRCDPISGHDNLYWYRRVMGKEIKFLLHFVKESKQDESGMPNNRFLAERTGGTYSTLKVQPAELEDSGVYFCASSQVSRAPYNEQFFGPGTRLTVL.

This chain joins TRBV2 and TRBJ2-7, with TRBD1 as a possible D gene (5 bases). This CDR3 has 14 amino acids. Deletions cut 2 bases from V and 2 bases from J, with 10 bases between. The germline gives CDR1 SNHLY, CDR2 FYNNEI. The CDR3 sequence is CASSERVTAYEQYF. The CDR3 DNA is TGTGCCAGCAGTGAAAGGGTGACAGCCTACGAGCAGTACTTC.

This clone has just one count. The gene calls are TRBV13 and TRBJ2-7; D uncertain. The germline V gene encodes CDR1 PRHDT and CDR2 FYEKMQ (reference sequence). The CDR3 runs to 14 residues. Trimming took 0 bases from V and 0 from J, leaving 6 bases between them. DNA for the CDR3: TGTGCCAGCAGCTTAGGGAGAAGCTCCTACGAGCAGTACTTC. Translation: CASSLGRSSYEQYF.

The chain is built from TRBV25-1 and TRBJ2-7; D is uncertain. Germline V gene sequence: CDR1 MGHDK, CDR2 SYGVNS. The CDR3 loop spans 15 amino acids. Trimming took 6 bases from V and 0 from J, leaving 15 bases between them. The CDR3 here is CASSRAFGGSYEQYF. Here the CDR3 DNA reads TGTGCCAGCAGCCGGGCCTTTGGCGGCTCCTACGAGCAGTACTTC.

This CDR3 reads CATSRDRRGPIGTDTQYF. The CDR3 nucleotides are TGTGCCACCAGCAGAGATCGCCGGGGACCGATTGGCACAGATACGCAGTATTTT. The chain employs TRBV15 and TRBJ2-3; the D call may be TRBD1 or TRBD2 (5 bases each). Germline V gene sequence: CDR1 LNHNV, CDR2 YYDKDF (reference sequence). The CDR3 sequence is 18 residues long. V lost 0 bases, J lost 1 base, and 17 bases lay in between.

This chain uses TRBV12-5 with TRBJ1-4; maybe TRBD1 (5 bases). V was trimmed by 5 bases and J by 1 base, leaving 11 bases between them. Per germline, CDR1 LGHNT and CDR2 FRNRAP. This CDR3 region has 15 residues. The CDR3 DNA reads TGTGCTAGTGGTCCCCCGACAGAAACTAATGAAAAACTGTTTTTT. Encoded protein: CASGPPTETNEKLFF.

CDR3 nucleotide sequence: TGTGCCAGCTCACCTAGCTCCTATAATTCACCCCTCCACTTT. This encodes CASSPSSYNSPLHF. The rearrangement joins TRBV18 to TRBJ1-6; no reliable D call. Trimming cost V 3 bases and J 0 bases, with 3 bases left between them. This CDR3 spans 14 amino acids. CDR1 KGHSH and CDR2 LQKENI come from the germline V gene. Full variable domain (rest looked up from reference TRBV18 and TRBJ1-6): NAGVMQNPRHLVRRRGQEARLRCSPMKGHSHVYWYRQLPEEGLKFMVYLQKENIIDESGMPKERFSAEFPKEGPSILRIQQVVRGDSAAYFCASSPSSYNSPLHFGNGTRLTVT.

The V and J genes are TRBV10-3 and TRBJ2-2; 7 positions agree with TRBD1. From germline, CDR1 is ENHRY and CDR2 SYGVKD. CDR3 length: 19 residues. V was pared by 5 bases and J by 3 bases, with 18 bases of the junction left unmatched. The CDR3 nucleotides are TGTGCCATCAGTTTTGGATCGCTGACAGGGAGTACTTACACCGGGGAGCTGTTTTTT. The encoded protein is CAISFGSLTGSTYTGELFF.

This clone was recorded once. The chain couples TRBV5-4 to TRBJ1-4; 10 nucleotides agree with TRBD1. V was clipped by 5 bases and J by 5 bases; unmatched bases: 3. The CDR3 sequence is 14 residues long. Germline CDR1 SGHNT, CDR2 YYREEE (reference sequence). The CDR3 loop reads CASRGTGANEKLFF. The CDR3 DNA is TGTGCCAGCAGGGGGACAGGGGCCAATGAAAAACTGTTTTTT.

This sequence joins TRBV10-2 and TRBJ1-3; TRBD1 agrees at 7 bases. Trimming cost V 3 bases and J 4 bases; bases outside gene matches: 3. This CDR3 has 14 residues. Germline lookup yields CDR1 WSHSY and CDR2 SAAADI. The CDR3 loop reads CASSDGTEGNTIYF. CDR3 DNA sequence: TGCGCCAGCAGTGATGGGACAGAGGGAAACACCATATATTTT.

This clone was detected a few times. This chain connects TRBV11-2 to TRBJ2-1; 7 bases are shared with TRBD2. Trimming cost V 5 bases and J 3 bases; bases outside gene matches: 7. CDR1 SGHAT and CDR2 FQNNGV come from the germline V gene. The CDR3 is 15 residues long. CDR3 coding DNA: TGTGCCAGCAGCCCTCAAGCGGGATACTACAATGAGCAGTTCTTC. The encoded protein is CASSPQAGYYNEQFF.

This chain uses TRBV7-6 with TRBJ2-5, with TRBD2 identical over 13 bases. With 1 base clipped from V and 1 base from J, the junction kept 3 bases outside the gene matches. The CDR3 is 17 residues long. The germline CDR1 and CDR2 sequences are SGHVS and FNYEAQ. The CDR3 nucleotides are TGTGCCAGCAGCTTAGGACTAGCGGGGGGCCTCCAAGAGACCCAGTACTTC. Protein: CASSLGLAGGLQETQYF.

V is TRBV5-1 and J is TRBJ2-1; 8 bases fit TRBD1. J was trimmed by 5 bases and V by 4 bases; bases with no gene match: 5. Per the germline V gene, CDR1 is SGHRS and CDR2 is YFSETQ. The CDR3 is made up of 14 amino acids. CDR3 amino acids: CASSTGTGDNEQFF. The DNA of the CDR3 is TGCGCCAGCAGCACTGGGACAGGTGACAATGAGCAGTTCTTC.

The chain uses TRBV6-5 and TRBJ1-6; D perhaps matches TRBD1 (5 bases). Germline-derived CDR1 and CDR2 are MNHEY and SVGAGI. The CDR3 totals 15 residues. V was clipped by 8 bases and J by 4 bases, with 15 bases between them. This CDR3 is CASRLGTEYNSPLHF. The CDR3, as DNA: TGTGCCAGCCGCCTCGGGACGGAATATAATTCACCCCTCCACTTT.

Only one count was recorded for this clone. The J gene is TRBJ2-3, the V gene TRBV7-8, with TRBD1 as a possible D gene (5 bases). The germline gives CDR1 SGHVS, CDR2 FQNEAQ. V lost 5 bases and J lost 2, with 17 bases in between. CDR3 length equals 16 residues. This chain's CDR3 is CASSRPGPTVTDTQYF. The CDR3, as DNA: TGTGCCAGCAGCCGGCCAGGGCCCACCGTCACAGATACGCAGTATTTT.

The chain recombines TRBV6-4 with TRBJ2-7; 7 bases fit TRBD1. This CDR3 region has 14 residues. The germline V gene encodes CDR1 MRHNA and CDR2 SNTAGT. The ends lost 2 bases at V and 2 bases at J; junction bases unmatched: 3. CDR3 bases: TGTGCCAGCAGTGACAGGGGGCAAGCCTACGAGCAGTACTTC. Protein sequence: CASSDRGQAYEQYF.

V usage is TRBV2 and J usage is TRBJ1-2; D is perhaps TRBD1 (6 bases). This CDR3 has 10 residues. Germline loops: CDR1 SNHLY, CDR2 FYNNEI. CDR3 residues: CAAGGGGYTF. The CDR3 nucleotides are TGTGCGGCCGGGGGCGGTGGCTACACCTTC.

This sequence joins TRBV10-3 and TRBJ1-3; D not resolved. Germline CDR1 reads ENHRY; CDR2 reads SYGVKD. The CDR3 length is 13 residues. Deletions cut 7 bases from V and 4 bases from J, with 11 bases between. The CDR3 protein is CAITHGYGNTIYF. The CDR3 DNA is TGTGCCATCACCCATGGGTACGGAAACACCATATATTTT.

The V and J genes are TRBV2 and TRBJ1-5; TRBD1 is a possible D gene (6 bases). The germline V gene encodes CDR1 SNHLY and CDR2 FYNNEI. The length of the CDR3 is 14 residues. V lost 8 bases and J lost 4, with 15 bases in between. The CDR3 is CASQGGDINQPQHF. The CDR3 DNA sequence: TGTGCCAGCCAAGGGGGAGACATAAATCAGCCCCAGCATTTT.

This chain joins TRBV7-6 and TRBJ1-2; no clear D gene. V was shortened by 1 base and J by 6 bases, with 9 bases between the two germline ends. Germline V gene data show CDR1 as SGHVS and CDR2 as FNYEAQ. The CDR3 is made up of 13 amino acids. CDR3 residues: CASSLGGFDGYTF. The CDR3 DNA sequence: TGTGCCAGCAGCTTAGGAGGGTTTGATGGCTACACCTTC.